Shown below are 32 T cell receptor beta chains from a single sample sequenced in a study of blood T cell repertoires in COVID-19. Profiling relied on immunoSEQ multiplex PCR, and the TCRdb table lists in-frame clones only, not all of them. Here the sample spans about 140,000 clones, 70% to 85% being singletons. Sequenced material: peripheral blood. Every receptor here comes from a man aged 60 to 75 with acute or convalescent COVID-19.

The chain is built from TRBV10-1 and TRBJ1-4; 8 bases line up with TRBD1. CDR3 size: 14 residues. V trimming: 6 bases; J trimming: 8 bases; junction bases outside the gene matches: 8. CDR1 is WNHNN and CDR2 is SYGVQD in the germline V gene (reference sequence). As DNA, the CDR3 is TGCGCCAGCAGCGTGGACAGGGATTTAGAAAAACTGTTTTTT. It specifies CASSVDRDLEKLFF.

CDR3 in DNA: TGCGCCAGCAGCCAAGGAGGGGCGGGGATCTACGAGCAGTACTTC. This translates into CASSQGGAGIYEQYF. The rearrangement links TRBV4-3 to TRBJ2-7, with a possible D match to TRBD2 (6 bases). In germline, CDR1 is LGHNA, CDR2 YSLEER. V was cut by 1 base and J by 3 bases, with 13 bases left in between. CDR3 length: 15 amino acids.

The CDR3 nucleotides read TGTGCCAGCAGCCCGACAGGGGCCCCCGACTACGAGCAGTACTTC. As protein: CASSPTGAPDYEQYF. The J gene is TRBJ2-7, the V gene TRBV7-9; 8 positions match TRBD1. The germline V gene encodes CDR1 SEHNR and CDR2 FQNEAQ (reference sequence). The trim removed 5 bases at V and 3 bases at J, leaving 9 bases unmatched. The CDR3 sequence is 15 residues long.

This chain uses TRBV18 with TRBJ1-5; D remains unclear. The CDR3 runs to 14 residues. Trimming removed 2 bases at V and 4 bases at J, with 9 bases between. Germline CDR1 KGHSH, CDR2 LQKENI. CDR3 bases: TGTGCCAGCTCACCATCGGGTCTTAATCAGCCCCAGCATTTT. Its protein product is CASSPSGLNQPQHF.

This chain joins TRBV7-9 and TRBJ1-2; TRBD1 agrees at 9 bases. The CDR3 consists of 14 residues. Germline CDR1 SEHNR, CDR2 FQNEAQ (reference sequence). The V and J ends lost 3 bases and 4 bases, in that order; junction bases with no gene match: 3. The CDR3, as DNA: TGTGCCAGCAGCTTGCTGACAGGGGGCTATGGCTACACCTTC. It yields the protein CASSLLTGGYGYTF.

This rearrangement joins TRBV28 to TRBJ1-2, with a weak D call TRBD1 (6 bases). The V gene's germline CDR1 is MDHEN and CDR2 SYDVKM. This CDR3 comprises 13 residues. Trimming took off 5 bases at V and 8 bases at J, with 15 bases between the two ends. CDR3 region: CASSPLDRRGYTF. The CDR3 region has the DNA TGTGCCAGCAGTCCTCTCGACAGGCGGGGCTACACCTTC.

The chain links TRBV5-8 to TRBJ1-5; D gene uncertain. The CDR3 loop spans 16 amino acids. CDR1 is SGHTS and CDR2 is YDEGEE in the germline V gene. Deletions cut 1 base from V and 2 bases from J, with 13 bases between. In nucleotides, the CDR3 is TGTGCCAGCAGCTTGTTACAAATGTACGGCAATCAGCCCCAGCATTTT. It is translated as CASSLLQMYGNQPQHF.

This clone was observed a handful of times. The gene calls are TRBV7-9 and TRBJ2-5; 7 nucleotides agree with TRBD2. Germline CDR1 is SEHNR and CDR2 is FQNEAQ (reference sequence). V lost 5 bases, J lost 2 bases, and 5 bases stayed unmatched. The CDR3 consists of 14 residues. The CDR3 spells CASSARDYQETQYF. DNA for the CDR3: TGTGCCAGCAGCGCGCGGGACTATCAAGAGACCCAGTACTTC.

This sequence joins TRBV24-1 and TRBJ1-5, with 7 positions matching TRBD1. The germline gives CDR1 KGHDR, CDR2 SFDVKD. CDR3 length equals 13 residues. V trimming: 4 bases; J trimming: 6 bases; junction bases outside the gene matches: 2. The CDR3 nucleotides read TGTGCCACCAGTGAGACAGGGTTTCAGCCCCAGCATTTT. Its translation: CATSETGFQPQHF.

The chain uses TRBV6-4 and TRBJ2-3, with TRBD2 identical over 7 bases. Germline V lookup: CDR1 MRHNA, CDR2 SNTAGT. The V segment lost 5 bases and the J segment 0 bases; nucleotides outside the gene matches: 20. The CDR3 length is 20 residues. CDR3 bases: TGTGCCAGCAGTTCTGCCCTATTCGGACTAGGCTCTGCTAGCACAGATACGCAGTATTTT. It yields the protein CASSSALFGLGSASTDTQYF.

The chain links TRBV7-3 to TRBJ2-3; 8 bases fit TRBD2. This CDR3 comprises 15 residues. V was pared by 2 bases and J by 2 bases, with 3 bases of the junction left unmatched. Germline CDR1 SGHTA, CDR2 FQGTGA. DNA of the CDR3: TGTGCCAGCAGCTTAGCGGGAGGTATCACAGATACGCAGTATTTT. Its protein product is CASSLAGGITDTQYF.

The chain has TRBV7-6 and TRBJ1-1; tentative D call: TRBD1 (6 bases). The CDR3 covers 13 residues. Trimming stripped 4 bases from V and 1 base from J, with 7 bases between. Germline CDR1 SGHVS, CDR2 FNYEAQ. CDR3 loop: CASSSDRNTEAFF. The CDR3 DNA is TGTGCCAGCAGCTCGGACAGGAACACTGAAGCTTTCTTT.

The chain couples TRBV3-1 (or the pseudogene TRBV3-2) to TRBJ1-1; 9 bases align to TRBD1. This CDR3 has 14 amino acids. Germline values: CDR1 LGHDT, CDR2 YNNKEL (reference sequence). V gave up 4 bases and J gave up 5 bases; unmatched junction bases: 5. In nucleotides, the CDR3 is TGTGCCAGCAGCCTCGGGACAGGGCGGACTGAAGCTTTCTTT. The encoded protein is CASSLGTGRTEAFF.

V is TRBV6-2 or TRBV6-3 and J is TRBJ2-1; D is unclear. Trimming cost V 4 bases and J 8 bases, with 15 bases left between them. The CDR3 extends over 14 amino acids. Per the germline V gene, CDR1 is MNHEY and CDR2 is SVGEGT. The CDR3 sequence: CASSSDSEIDEQFF. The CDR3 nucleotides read TGTGCCAGCAGTTCAGACTCGGAGATCGATGAGCAGTTCTTC.

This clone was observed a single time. For the CDR3, the DNA is TGCAGCGTTGAGATGGGCTACACTGAAGCTTTCTTT. Amino acids: CSVEMGYTEAFF. The V call is TRBV29-1, the J call TRBJ1-1, with D uncertain. The germline V and J ends were trimmed by 3 bases and 3 bases, with 8 bases remaining between them. CDR3 size: 12 residues. Germline V CDR1 and CDR2: SQVTM, ANQGSEA. Looking up the rest from reference TRBV29-1 and TRBJ1-1 gives the full variable domain: SAVISQKPSRDICQRGTSLTIQCQVDSQVTMMFWYRQQPGQSLTLIATANQGSEATYESGFVIDKFPISRPNLTFSTLTVSNMSPEDSSIYLCSVEMGYTEAFFGQGTRLTVV.

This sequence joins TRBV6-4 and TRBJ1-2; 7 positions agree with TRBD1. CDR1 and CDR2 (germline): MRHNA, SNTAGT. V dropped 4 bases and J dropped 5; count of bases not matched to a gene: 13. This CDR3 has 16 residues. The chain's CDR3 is CASSVAMGTATYGYTF. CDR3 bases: TGTGCCAGCAGTGTCGCTATGGGGACAGCTACGTATGGCTACACCTTC.

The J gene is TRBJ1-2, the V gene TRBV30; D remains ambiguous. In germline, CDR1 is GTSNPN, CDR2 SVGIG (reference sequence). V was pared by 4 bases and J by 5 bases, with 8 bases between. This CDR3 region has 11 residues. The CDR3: CAWKREYGYTF. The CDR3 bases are TGTGCCTGGAAGAGAGAGTATGGCTACACCTTC. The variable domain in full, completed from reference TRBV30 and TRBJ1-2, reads SQTIHQWPATLVQPVGSPLSLECTVEGTSNPNLYWYRQAAGRGLQLLFYSVGIGQISSEVPQNLSASRPQDRQFILSSKKLLLSDSGFYLCAWKREYGYTFGSGTRLTVV.

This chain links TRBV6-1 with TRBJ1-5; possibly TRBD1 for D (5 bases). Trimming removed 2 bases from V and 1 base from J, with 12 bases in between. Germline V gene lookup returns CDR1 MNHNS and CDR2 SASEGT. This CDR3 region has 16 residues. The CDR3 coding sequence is TGTGCCAGCAGTGAAACGCGCAGGGCAAGCAATCAGCCCCAGCATTTT. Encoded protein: CASSETRRASNQPQHF.

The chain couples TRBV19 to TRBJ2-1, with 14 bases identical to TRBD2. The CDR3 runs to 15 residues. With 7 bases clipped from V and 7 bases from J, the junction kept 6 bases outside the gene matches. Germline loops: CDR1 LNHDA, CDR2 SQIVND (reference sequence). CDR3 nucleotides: TGTGCCAGTACTACCGGACTAGCGGGAGGTAATGAGCAGTTCTTC. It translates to CASTTGLAGGNEQFF.

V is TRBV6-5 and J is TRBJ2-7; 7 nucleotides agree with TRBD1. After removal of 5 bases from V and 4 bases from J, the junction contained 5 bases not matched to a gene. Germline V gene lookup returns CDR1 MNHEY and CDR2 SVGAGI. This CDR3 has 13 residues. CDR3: CASSPGQIYEQYF. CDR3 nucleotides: TGTGCCAGCAGTCCGGGACAGATTTACGAGCAGTACTTC.

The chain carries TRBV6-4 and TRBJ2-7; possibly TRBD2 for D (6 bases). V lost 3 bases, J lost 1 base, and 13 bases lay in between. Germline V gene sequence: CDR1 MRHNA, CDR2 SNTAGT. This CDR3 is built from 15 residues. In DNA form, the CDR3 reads TGTGCCAGCAGTGATATACGGGAGAGATCCTACGAGCAGTACTTC. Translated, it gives CASSDIRERSYEQYF.

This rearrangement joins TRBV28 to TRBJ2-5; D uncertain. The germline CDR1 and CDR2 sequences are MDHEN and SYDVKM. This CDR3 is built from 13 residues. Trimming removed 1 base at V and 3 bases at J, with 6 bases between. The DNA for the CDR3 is TGTGCCAGCAGTTTATCTACGGAAGAGACCCAGTACTTC. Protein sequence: CASSLSTEETQYF.

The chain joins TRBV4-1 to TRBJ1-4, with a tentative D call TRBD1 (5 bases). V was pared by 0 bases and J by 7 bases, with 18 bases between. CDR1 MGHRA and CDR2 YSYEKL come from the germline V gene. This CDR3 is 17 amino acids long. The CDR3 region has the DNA TGCGCCAGCAGCCAAGATCCCCAAGGGGCCAAGGGTGAAAAACTGTTTTTT. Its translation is CASSQDPQGAKGEKLFF.

Written as DNA, the CDR3 is TGTGCCAGCAGCTTAAACAGGGGGCCTGAAGCTTTCTTT. Translated, it gives CASSLNRGPEAFF. The V gene is TRBV11-2, the J gene TRBJ1-1, with 9 bases identical to TRBD1. CDR3 length: 13 amino acids. Germline assignment: CDR1 SGHAT and CDR2 FQNNGV. V shed 2 bases and J 6 bases; nucleotides not matched to a gene: 1.

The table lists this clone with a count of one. CDR3 region: CASTLMPGAGVTGELFF. As DNA, the CDR3 is TGTGCCAGTACCCTCATGCCAGGCGCGGGAGTTACCGGGGAGCTGTTTTTT. This sequence joins TRBV19 and TRBJ2-2, with 7 bases aligning to TRBD2. Germline V gene data show CDR1 as LNHDA and CDR2 as SQIVND (reference sequence). V shed 7 bases, J shed 5 bases, and the junction held 16 bases outside the gene matches. This CDR3 region has 17 residues.

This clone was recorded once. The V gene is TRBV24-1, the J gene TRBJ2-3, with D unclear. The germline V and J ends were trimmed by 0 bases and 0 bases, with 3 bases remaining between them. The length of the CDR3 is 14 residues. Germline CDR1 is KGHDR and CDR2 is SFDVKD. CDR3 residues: CATSDLPSTDTQYF. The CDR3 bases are TGTGCCACCAGTGATTTGCCTAGCACAGATACGCAGTATTTT.

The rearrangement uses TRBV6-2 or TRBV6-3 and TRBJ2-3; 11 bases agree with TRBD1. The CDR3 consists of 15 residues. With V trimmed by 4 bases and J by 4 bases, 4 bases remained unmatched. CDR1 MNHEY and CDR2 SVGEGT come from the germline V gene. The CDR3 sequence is CASSSDRGHADTQYF. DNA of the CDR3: TGTGCCAGCAGTTCGGACAGGGGGCATGCAGATACGCAGTATTTT.

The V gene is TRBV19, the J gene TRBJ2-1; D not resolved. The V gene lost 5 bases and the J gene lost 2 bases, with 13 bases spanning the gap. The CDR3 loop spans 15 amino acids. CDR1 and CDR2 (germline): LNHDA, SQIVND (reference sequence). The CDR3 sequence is CASSERIITYNEQFF. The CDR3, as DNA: TGTGCCAGTAGTGAGAGGATAATCACCTACAATGAGCAGTTCTTC. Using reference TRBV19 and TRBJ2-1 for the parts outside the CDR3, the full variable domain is DGGITQSPKYLFRKEGQNVTLSCEQNLNHDAMYWYRQDPGQGLRLIYYSQIVNDFQKGDIAEGYSVSREKKESFPLTVTSAQKNPTAFYLCASSERIITYNEQFFGPGTRLTVL.

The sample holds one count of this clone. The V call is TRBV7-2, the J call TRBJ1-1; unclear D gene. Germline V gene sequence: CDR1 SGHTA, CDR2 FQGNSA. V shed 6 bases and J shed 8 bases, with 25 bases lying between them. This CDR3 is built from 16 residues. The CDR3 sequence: CASSPKWETGLKEAFF. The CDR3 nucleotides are TGTGCCAGCAGTCCTAAATGGGAGACCGGCTTGAAAGAAGCTTTCTTT.

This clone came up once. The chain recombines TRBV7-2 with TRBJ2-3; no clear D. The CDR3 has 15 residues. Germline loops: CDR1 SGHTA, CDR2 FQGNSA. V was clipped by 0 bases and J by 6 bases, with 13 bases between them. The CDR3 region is CASSLALILSDTQYF. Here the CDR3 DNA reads TGTGCCAGCAGCTTAGCCCTTATCCTAAGTGATACGCAGTATTTT.

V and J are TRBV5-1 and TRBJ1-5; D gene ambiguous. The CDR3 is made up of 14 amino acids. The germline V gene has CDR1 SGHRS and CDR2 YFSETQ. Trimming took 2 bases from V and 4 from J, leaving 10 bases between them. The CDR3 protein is CASSFGEGNQPQHF. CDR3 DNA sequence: TGCGCCAGCAGCTTCGGGGAAGGGAATCAGCCCCAGCATTTT.

The CDR3 coding sequence is TGTGCCTGGACAGGGTCCCGGGGGAACTATGGCTACACCTTC. As protein: CAWTGSRGNYGYTF. The V and J genes are TRBV30 and TRBJ1-2, with a tentative D call TRBD1 (5 bases). Germline loops: CDR1 GTSNPN, CDR2 SVGIG (reference sequence). The CDR3 is 14 residues long. The V end was cut by 4 bases, the J end by 2 bases, with 14 bases between.